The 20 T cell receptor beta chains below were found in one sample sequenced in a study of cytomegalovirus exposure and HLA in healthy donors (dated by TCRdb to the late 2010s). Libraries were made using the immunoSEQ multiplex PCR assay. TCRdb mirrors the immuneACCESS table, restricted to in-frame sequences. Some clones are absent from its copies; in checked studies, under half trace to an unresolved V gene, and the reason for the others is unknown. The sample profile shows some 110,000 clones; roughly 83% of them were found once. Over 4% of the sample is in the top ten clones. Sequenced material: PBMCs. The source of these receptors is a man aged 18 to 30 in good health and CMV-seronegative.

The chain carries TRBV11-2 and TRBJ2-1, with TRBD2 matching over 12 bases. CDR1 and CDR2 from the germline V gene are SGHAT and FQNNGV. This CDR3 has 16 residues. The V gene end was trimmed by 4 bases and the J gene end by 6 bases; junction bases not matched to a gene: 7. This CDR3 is CASSSPTSGRINEQFF. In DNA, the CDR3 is TGTGCCAGCAGCTCCCCGACTAGCGGGAGAATCAATGAGCAGTTCTTC.

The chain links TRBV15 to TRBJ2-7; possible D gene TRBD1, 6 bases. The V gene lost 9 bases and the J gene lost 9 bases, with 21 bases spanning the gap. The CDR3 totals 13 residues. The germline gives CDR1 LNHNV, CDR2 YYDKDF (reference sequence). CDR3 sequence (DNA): TGTGCCACGGACAACAGGGCACCTACGGTGCAGTACTTC. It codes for CATDNRAPTVQYF.

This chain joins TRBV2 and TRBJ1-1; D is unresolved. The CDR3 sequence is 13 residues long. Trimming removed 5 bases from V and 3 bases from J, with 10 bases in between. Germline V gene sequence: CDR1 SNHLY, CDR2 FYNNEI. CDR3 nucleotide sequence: TGTGCCAGCAGTTCCAGGAGGGACACTGAAGCTTTCTTT. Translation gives CASSSRRDTEAFF.

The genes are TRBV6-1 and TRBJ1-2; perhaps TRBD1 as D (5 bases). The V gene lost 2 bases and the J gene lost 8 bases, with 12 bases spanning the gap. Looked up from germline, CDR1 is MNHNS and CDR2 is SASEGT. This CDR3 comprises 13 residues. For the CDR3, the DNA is TGTGCCAGCAGTGAAAGACGGGACTGGGGCTACACCTTC. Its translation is CASSERRDWGYTF.

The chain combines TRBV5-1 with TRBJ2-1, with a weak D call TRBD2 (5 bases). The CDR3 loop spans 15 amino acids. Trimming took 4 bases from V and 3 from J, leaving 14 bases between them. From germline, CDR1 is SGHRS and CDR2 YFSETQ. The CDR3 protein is CASSPTPGLYNEQFF. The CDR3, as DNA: TGCGCCAGCAGCCCCACCCCAGGACTCTACAATGAGCAGTTCTTC.

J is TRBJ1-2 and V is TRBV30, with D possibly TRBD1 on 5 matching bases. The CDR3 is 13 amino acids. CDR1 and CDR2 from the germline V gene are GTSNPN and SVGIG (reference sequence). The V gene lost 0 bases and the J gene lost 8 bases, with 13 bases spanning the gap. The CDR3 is CAWSVPGGSGYTF. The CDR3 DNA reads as TGTGCCTGGAGTGTCCCGGGGGGATCGGGCTACACCTTC.

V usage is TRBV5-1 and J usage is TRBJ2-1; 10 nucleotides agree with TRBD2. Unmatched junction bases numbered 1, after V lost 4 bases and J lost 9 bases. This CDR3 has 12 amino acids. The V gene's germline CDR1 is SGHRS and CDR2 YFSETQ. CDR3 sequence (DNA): TGCGCCAGCAGCGGGACTAGCGCTGAGCAGTTCTTC. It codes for CASSGTSAEQFF.

CDR3 bases: TGTGCCAGCTCCTCTGGCGCGGGAGGCATATACAATGAGCAGTTCTTC. This sequence encodes CASSSGAGGIYNEQFF. The genes are TRBV11-3 and TRBJ2-1, with 8 nucleotides matching TRBD2. J lost 4 bases, V lost 8 bases, and 13 bases had no gene match. The CDR3 has 16 residues. CDR1 SGHNT and CDR2 YENEEA come from the germline V gene.

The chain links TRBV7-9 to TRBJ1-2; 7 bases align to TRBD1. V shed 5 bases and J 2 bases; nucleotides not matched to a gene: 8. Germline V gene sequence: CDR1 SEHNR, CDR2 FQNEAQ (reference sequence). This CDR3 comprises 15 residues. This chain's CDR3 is CASSNEGQWNYGYTF. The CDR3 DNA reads TGTGCCAGCAGCAACGAGGGACAGTGGAACTATGGCTACACCTTC.

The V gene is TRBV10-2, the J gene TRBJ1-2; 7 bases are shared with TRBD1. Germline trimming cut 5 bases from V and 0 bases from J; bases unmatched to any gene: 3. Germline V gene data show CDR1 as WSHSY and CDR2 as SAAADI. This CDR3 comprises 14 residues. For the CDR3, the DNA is TGCGCCAGCAGTATACAGGGGCCTAACTATGGCTACACCTTC. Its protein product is CASSIQGPNYGYTF.

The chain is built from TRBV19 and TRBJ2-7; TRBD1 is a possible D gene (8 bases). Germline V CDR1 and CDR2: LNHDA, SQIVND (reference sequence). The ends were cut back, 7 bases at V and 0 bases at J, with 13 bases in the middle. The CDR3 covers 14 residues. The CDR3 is CASKSGTGSYEQYF. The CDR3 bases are TGTGCCAGTAAGAGCGGGACAGGCTCCTACGAGCAGTACTTC. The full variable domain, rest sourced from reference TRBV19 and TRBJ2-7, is DGGITQSPKYLFRKEGQNVTLSCEQNLNHDAMYWYRQDPGQGLRLIYYSQIVNDFQKGDIAEGYSVSREKKESFPLTVTSAQKNPTAFYLCASKSGTGSYEQYFGPGTRLTVT.

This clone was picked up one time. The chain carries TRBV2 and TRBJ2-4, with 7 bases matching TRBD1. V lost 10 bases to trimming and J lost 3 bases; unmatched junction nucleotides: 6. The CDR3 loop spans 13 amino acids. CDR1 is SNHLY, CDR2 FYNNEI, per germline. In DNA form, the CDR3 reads TGTGCCACGACAAGACAGGGCAAAAACATTCAGTACTTC. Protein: CATTRQGKNIQYF. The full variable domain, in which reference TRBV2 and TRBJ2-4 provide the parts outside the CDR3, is EPEVTQTPSHQVTQMGQEVILRCVPISNHLYFYWYRQILGQKVEFLVSFYNNEISEKSEIFDDQFSVERPDGSNFTLKIRSTKLEDSAMYFCATTRQGKNIQYFGAGTRLSVL.

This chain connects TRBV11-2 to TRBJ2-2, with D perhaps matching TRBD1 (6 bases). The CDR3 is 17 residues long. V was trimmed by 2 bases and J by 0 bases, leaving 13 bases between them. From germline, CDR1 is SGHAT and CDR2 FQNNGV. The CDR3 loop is CASSLMTGTTNTGELFF. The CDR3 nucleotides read TGTGCCAGCAGCTTAATGACCGGGACAACGAACACCGGGGAGCTGTTTTTT.

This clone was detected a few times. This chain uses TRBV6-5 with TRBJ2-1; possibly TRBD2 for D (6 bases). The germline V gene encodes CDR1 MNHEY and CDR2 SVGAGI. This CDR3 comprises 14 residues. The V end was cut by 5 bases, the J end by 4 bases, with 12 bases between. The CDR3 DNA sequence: TGTGCCAGCAGTCTCCGGGCGGGGTACAATGAGCAGTTCTTC. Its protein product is CASSLRAGYNEQFF.

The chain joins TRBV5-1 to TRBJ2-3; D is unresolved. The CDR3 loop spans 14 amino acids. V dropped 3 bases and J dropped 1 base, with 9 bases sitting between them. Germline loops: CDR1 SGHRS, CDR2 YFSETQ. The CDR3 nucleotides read TGCGCCAGCAGCTCCTTCCCGGGCACAGATACGCAGTATTTT. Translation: CASSSFPGTDTQYF.

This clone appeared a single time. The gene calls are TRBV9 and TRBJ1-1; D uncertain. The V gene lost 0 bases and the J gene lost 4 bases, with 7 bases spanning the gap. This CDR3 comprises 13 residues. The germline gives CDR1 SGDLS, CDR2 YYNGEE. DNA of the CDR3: TGTGCCAGCAGCGTAGGTCCAGGCACTGAAGCTTTCTTT. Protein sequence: CASSVGPGTEAFF.

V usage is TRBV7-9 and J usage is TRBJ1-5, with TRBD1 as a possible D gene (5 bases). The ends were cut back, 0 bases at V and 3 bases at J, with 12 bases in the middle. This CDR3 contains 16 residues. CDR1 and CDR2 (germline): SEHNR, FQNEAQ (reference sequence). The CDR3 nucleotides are TGTGCCAGCAGCTTAGCTGGCCAGGGCCTCAATCAGCCCCAGCATTTT. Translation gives CASSLAGQGLNQPQHF.

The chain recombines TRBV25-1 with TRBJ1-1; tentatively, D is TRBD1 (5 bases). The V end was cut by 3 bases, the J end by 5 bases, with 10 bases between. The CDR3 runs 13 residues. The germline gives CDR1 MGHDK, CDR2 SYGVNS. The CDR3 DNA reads TGTGCCAGCAGTGATACGGGGGGAACTGAAGCTTTCTTT. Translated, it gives CASSDTGGTEAFF.

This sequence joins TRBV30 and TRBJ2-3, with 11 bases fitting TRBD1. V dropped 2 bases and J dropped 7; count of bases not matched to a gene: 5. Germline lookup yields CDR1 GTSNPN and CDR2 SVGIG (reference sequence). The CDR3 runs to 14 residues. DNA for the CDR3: TGTGCCTGGAGTAGGACAGGGGGCCGATATACGCAGTATTTT. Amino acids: CAWSRTGGRYTQYF. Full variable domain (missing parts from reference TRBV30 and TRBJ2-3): SQTIHQWPATLVQPVGSPLSLECTVEGTSNPNLYWYRQAAGRGLQLLFYSVGIGQISSEVPQNLSASRPQDRQFILSSKKLLLSDSGFYLCAWSRTGGRYTQYFGPGTRLTVL.

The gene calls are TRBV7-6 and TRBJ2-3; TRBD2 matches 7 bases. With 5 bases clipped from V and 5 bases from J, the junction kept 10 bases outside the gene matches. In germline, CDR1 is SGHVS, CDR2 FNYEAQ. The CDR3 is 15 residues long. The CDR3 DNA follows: TGTGCCAGCAGCCCGTCCGGGGGGATCAGAGATACGCAGTATTTT. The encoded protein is CASSPSGGIRDTQYF.